Listed below are T cell receptor beta chains from one sample, sequenced in a study of shared clonotypes between healthy human individuals. TCRdb's copy holds only in-frame clones and misses some; the assay was immunoSEQ multiplex PCR. The table lists about 990,000 clones, 75% to 85% of them singletons. Material for sequencing was memory CD4+ T cells from PBMCs. These receptor sequences come from a man younger than 30 in good health. Some clones in this sample may be carry-over from other donors' samples. The CDR3 runs from the conserved cysteine through the conserved F or W. Only part of the rows carry a size: once, few, many, or a class if the clone is expanded.

CDR3	size	V	J
CASSLPGLRELFF	.	TRBV6-5	TRBJ2-2
CASSRQGSSGYTF	.	TRBV19	TRBJ1-2
CASSWRVASYNEQFF	.	TRBV5-4	TRBJ2-1
CASSPPGHAPYNEQFF	.	TRBV18	TRBJ2-1
CASSLSPRASGAFIYEQYF	.	TRBV5-1	TRBJ2-7
CASSPRTSGSQTKNIQYF	.	TRBV19	TRBJ2-4
CASSRGDTAGNEQFF	once	TRBV18	TRBJ2-1
CSAENTGELFF	few	TRBV20-1	TRBJ2-2
CASAPGSGNTGELFF	.	TRBV5-1	TRBJ2-2
CASRSTNTEAFF	once	TRBV21-1	TRBJ1-1
CASSLVPPSTNTFF	.	TRBV7-9	TRBJ2-1
CASRRDSHQPQHF	.	TRBV27	TRBJ1-5
CASSEAIGDTQYF	.	TRBV2	TRBJ2-3
CASSPGQGRPYEQYF	.	TRBV27	TRBJ2-7
CASSEGGAKNIQYF	.	TRBV6-1	TRBJ2-4
CASSLTGTADEQYF	.	TRBV7-3	TRBJ2-7
CASSFAGSDYGYTF	.	TRBV5-1	TRBJ1-2
CASRSLQGAGGYTF	.	TRBV27	TRBJ1-2
CASSQGPYSNQPQHF	.	TRBV6-1	TRBJ1-5
CARSSQTRDKGLAAYNEQFF	.	TRBV5-3	TRBJ2-1
CASADRFPSSYNEQFF	.	TRBV5-1	TRBJ2-1
CASSLGTGGGYEQYF	.	TRBV5-1	TRBJ2-7
CASSMYGGELFF	few	TRBV7-3	TRBJ2-2
CAISPGLDGYTF	once	TRBV10-3	TRBJ1-2
CASSPRVTGDTGELFF	.	TRBV5-1	TRBJ2-2
CASSLGDRTNTGELFF	.	TRBV5-1	TRBJ2-2
CASSGVIGTHGYTF	.	TRBV9	TRBJ1-2
CASSRDGPYEQYF	.	TRBV5-1	TRBJ2-7
CASSRDGPYSNQPQHF	once	TRBV7-8	TRBJ1-5
CASSPRATGDSNQPQHF	.	TRBV27	TRBJ1-5
CASSYGTGKDTQYF	.	TRBV6-5	TRBJ2-3
CASRRGPGEKLFF	.	TRBV6-5	TRBJ1-4
CASSQASAGEGEQYF	few	TRBV4-3	TRBJ2-7
CASSLLAGGRNYGYTF	.	TRBV7-9	TRBJ1-2
CASSVSPSTDTQYF	few	TRBV9	TRBJ2-3
CASSLVPWLLANMTQYF	once	TRBV11-2	TRBJ2-5
CASGSLSSYNEQFF	.	TRBV10-3	TRBJ2-1
CASSDELADSYEQYF	once	TRBV2	TRBJ2-7
CASKPSRLDSYDTEAFF	.	TRBV4-3	TRBJ1-1